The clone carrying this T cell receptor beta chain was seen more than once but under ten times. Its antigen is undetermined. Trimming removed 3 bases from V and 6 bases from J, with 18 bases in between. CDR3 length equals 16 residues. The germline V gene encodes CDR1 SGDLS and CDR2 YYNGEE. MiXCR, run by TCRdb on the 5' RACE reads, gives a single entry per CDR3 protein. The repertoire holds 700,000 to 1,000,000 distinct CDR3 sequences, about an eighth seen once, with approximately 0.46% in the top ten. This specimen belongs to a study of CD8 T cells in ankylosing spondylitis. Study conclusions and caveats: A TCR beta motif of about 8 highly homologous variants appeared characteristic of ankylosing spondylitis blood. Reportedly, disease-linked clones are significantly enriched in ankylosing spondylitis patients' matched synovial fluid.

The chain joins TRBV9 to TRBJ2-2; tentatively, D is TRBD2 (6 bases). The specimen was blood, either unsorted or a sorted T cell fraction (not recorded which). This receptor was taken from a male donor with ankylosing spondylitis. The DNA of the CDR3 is TGTGCCAGCAGCGGTTCACGGACTATCGAATCCGGGGAGCTGTTTTTT. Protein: CASSGSRTIESGELFF. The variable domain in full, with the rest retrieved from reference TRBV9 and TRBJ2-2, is DSGVTQTPKHLITATGQRVTLRCSPRSGDLSVYWYQQSLDQGLQFLIQYYNGEERAKGNILERFSAQQFPDLHSELNLSSLELGDSALYFCASSGSRTIESGELFFGEGSRLTVL.